This T cell receptor beta chain was sequenced for a study of identical twins. The authors used template switching to add a universal primer site and gave cDNA unique molecular identifiers. TCRdb itself ran the 5' RACE reads through MiXCR, one entry per CDR3 protein. The table lists around 570,000 distinct CDR3 sequences, around 9.6% of them singletons, with roughly 3% in the top ten. These data were likewise used in another study, on yellow fever vaccine responses in identical twins.

The TCR originated in a woman between 18 and 29 years old in good health. The sequenced sample consisted of PBMCs.

The CDR3 spells CASSIDPMVTSYNEQFF. DNA for the CDR3: TGTGCCAGTAGTATAGATCCGATGGTTACCTCCTACAATGAGCAGTTCTTC. The chain combines TRBV19 with TRBJ2-1; unclear D gene. The CDR3 has 17 residues. The germline CDR1 and CDR2 sequences are LNHDA and SQIVND (reference sequence). V was clipped by 0 bases and J by 0 bases, with 12 bases between them.